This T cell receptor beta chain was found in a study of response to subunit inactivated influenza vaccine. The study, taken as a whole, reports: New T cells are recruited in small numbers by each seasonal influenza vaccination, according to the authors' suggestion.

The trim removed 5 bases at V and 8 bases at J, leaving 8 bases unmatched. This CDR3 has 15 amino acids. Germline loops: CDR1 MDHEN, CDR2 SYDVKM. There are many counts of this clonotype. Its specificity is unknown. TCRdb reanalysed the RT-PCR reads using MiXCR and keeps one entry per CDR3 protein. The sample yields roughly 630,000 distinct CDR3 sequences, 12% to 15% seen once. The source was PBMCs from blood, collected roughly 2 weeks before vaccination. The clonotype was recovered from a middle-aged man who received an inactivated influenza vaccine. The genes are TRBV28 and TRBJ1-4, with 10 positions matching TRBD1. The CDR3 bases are TGTGCCAGCAGTCCTCATGGGACAGGGGTCGAAAAACTGTTTTTT. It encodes CASSPHGTGVEKLFF. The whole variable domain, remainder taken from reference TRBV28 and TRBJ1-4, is DVKVTQSSRYLVKRTGEKVFLECVQDMDHENMFWYRQDPGLGLRLIYFSYDVKMKEKGDIPEGYSVSREKKERFSLILESASTNQTSMYLCASSPHGTGVEKLFFGSGTQLSVL.